These 15 T cell receptor beta chains came from one sample sequenced in a study of T cell changes during pregnancy in multiple sclerosis (dated by TCRdb to the late 2010s). Library method: the immunoSEQ multiplex PCR assay. The clones in this table, taken by TCRdb from immuneACCESS, are in-frame only. Not every clone is retained; where verified, under half of the shortfall comes from an unresolved V gene, and the cause of the rest is unknown. This sample lists roughly 77,000 clones; roughly 92% were detected once. In total, the top ten clones hold less than 2% of the sample. Sequencing used peripheral blood, obtained in the second trimester of pregnancy. Receptors were obtained from a female donor with multiple sclerosis, enrolled in a pregnancy study.

This chain uses TRBV4-1 with TRBJ1-1; 10 nucleotides align to TRBD1. Per germline, CDR1 MGHRA and CDR2 YSYEKL. There are 15 residues in the CDR3. The J segment lost 1 base and the V segment lost 5 bases, leaving 4 bases of the junction unmatched. The CDR3 DNA is TGCGCCAGCAGCTACGGACAGGGGGAGAACACTGAAGCTTTCTTT. Its translation is CASSYGQGENTEAFF.

The V and J genes are TRBV19 and TRBJ1-2; maybe TRBD1 (5 bases). Trimming took 6 bases from V and 1 from J, leaving 18 bases between them. The V gene's germline CDR1 is LNHDA and CDR2 SQIVND (reference sequence). The CDR3 consists of 16 residues. The CDR3 is CASSMTTGRRNYGYTF. As DNA, the CDR3 is TGTGCCAGTAGCATGACCACAGGAAGACGTAACTATGGCTACACCTTC. Variable domain in full (rest from reference TRBV19 and TRBJ1-2): DGGITQSPKYLFRKEGQNVTLSCEQNLNHDAMYWYRQDPGQGLRLIYYSQIVNDFQKGDIAEGYSVSREKKESFPLTVTSAQKNPTAFYLCASSMTTGRRNYGYTFGSGTRLTVV.

The chain has TRBV29-1 and TRBJ2-1; D might be TRBD2 (7 bases). Trimming pared 6 bases from V and 0 bases from J, leaving 12 bases between. Germline-derived CDR1 and CDR2 are SQVTM and ANQGSEA. This CDR3 contains 14 residues. CDR3: CSVAGAYSYNEQFF. The CDR3, as DNA: TGCAGCGTCGCGGGGGCTTACTCCTACAATGAGCAGTTCTTC.

This chain links TRBV28 with TRBJ2-1; 9 bases align to TRBD2. The CDR3 is 14 residues long. Germline CDR1 is MDHEN and CDR2 is SYDVKM. J gave up 2 bases and V 11 bases, and 7 bases lay outside the gene matches. DNA for the CDR3: TGTGCCGGGGGCCTAGCGGGGCCCTACAATGAGCAGTTCTTC. Protein product: CAGGLAGPYNEQFF. The entire variable domain, with the rest obtained from reference TRBV28 and TRBJ2-1, is as follows: DVKVTQSSRYLVKRTGEKVFLECVQDMDHENMFWYRQDPGLGLRLIYFSYDVKMKEKGDIPEGYSVSREKKERFSLILESASTNQTSMYLCAGGLAGPYNEQFFGPGTRLTVL.

The chain recombines TRBV5-4 with TRBJ2-5, with D perhaps TRBD2 (6 bases). This CDR3 comprises 14 residues. Trimming took off 2 bases at V and 5 bases at J, with 13 bases between the two ends. Per the germline V gene, CDR1 is SGHNT and CDR2 is YYREEE (reference sequence). The CDR3 sequence is CASSLQTSTETQYF. For the CDR3, the DNA is TGTGCCAGCAGCTTACAGACTAGTACGGAGACCCAGTACTTC. The full variable domain, completed using reference TRBV5-4 and TRBJ2-5, is ETGVTQSPTHLIKTRGQQVTLRCSSQSGHNTVSWYQQALGQGPQFIFQYYREEENGRGNFPPRFSGLQFPNYSSELNVNALELDDSALYLCASSLQTSTETQYFGPGTRLLVL.

This chain uses TRBV7-6 with TRBJ1-1; TRBD1 matches at 9 bases. With 3 bases clipped from V and 1 base from J, the junction kept 3 bases outside the gene matches. CDR1 and CDR2 (germline): SGHVS, FNYEAQ. The CDR3 consists of 15 residues. The CDR3 DNA reads as TGTGCCAGCAGCTTCTCGGACAGGGGGAACACTGAAGCTTTCTTT. This codes for CASSFSDRGNTEAFF. The whole variable domain, filled in from reference TRBV7-6 and TRBJ1-1, reads GAGVSQSPRYKVTKRGQDVALRCDPISGHVSLYWYRQALGQGPEFLTYFNYEAQQDKSGLPNDRFSAERPEGSISTLTIQRTEQRDSAMYRCASSFSDRGNTEAFFGQGTRLTVV.

The chain couples TRBV29-1 to TRBJ1-4; D uncertain. The CDR3 sequence is 13 residues long. Trimming removed 2 bases at V and 7 bases at J, with 11 bases between. Germline assignment: CDR1 SQVTM and CDR2 ANQGSEA. The CDR3 sequence is CSVELRGLEKLFF. The CDR3 nucleotides read TGCAGCGTTGAATTAAGAGGGCTTGAAAAACTGTTTTTT. Supplemented by reference TRBV29-1 and TRBJ1-4, the full variable domain reads SAVISQKPSRDICQRGTSLTIQCQVDSQVTMMFWYRQQPGQSLTLIATANQGSEATYESGFVIDKFPISRPNLTFSTLTVSNMSPEDSSIYLCSVELRGLEKLFFGSGTQLSVL.

The chain combines TRBV11-2 with TRBJ2-5, with 8 bases identical to TRBD2. V lost 1 base to trimming and J lost 1 base; unmatched junction nucleotides: 5. Germline CDR1 reads SGHAT; CDR2 reads FQNNGV. CDR3 size: 16 residues. CDR3 in amino acids: CASSLGDSGTQETQYF. For the CDR3, the DNA is TGTGCCAGCAGCTTAGGGGATAGCGGGACCCAAGAGACCCAGTACTTC.

V and J are TRBV27 and TRBJ1-6, with a weak D call TRBD1 (6 bases). Germline V gene sequence: CDR1 MNHEY, CDR2 SMNVEV (reference sequence). With 4 bases removed from V and 3 bases from J, the gap between germline ends came to 10 bases. The CDR3 runs 15 residues. DNA of the CDR3: TGTGCCAGCAGTTCTCTGACAGGCTATAATTCACCCCTCCACTTT. Amino acid sequence: CASSSLTGYNSPLHF.

V and J are TRBV7-2 and TRBJ2-3; TRBD2 might be the D (6 bases). CDR1 is SGHTA, CDR2 FQGNSA, per germline. The CDR3 is 15 amino acids. V was trimmed by 3 bases and J by 1 base, leaving 11 bases between them. CDR3 residues: CASSFREIGTDTQYF. The CDR3 DNA reads TGTGCCAGCAGCTTTCGGGAGATCGGCACAGATACGCAGTATTTT.

The V gene is TRBV7-8, the J gene TRBJ1-4; 8 nucleotides agree with TRBD1. V lost 0 bases and J lost 7; bases outside the gene matches: 7. The V gene's germline CDR1 is SGHVS and CDR2 FQNEAQ. This CDR3 has 16 amino acids. In nucleotides, the CDR3 is TGTGCCAGCAGCTTAGCGTTCACAGGGGGTAGTGAAAAACTGTTTTTT. The encoded protein is CASSLAFTGGSEKLFF.

The chain joins TRBV25-1 to TRBJ2-1; 8 nucleotides match TRBD2. Per germline, CDR1 MGHDK and CDR2 SYGVNS. CDR3 size: 17 residues. J gave up 1 base and V 1 base, and 6 bases lay outside the gene matches. CDR3 bases: TGTGCCAGCAGTGAATTCCTGTCTAGCGGGTCCTACAATGAGCAGTTCTTC. Protein: CASSEFLSSGSYNEQFF.

This chain connects TRBV5-8 to TRBJ2-1; 7 positions agree with TRBD2. The trim removed 7 bases at V and 4 bases at J, leaving 8 bases unmatched. This CDR3 comprises 14 residues. From germline, CDR1 is SGHTS and CDR2 YDEGEE. The CDR3 DNA is TGTGCCAGCTTCCAGCGGGGATTATACAATGAGCAGTTCTTC. This encodes CASFQRGLYNEQFF.

V is TRBV5-1 and J is TRBJ2-7; 7 bases agree with TRBD1. This CDR3 comprises 15 residues. Germline assignment: CDR1 SGHRS and CDR2 YFSETQ. Trimming took 0 bases from V and 3 from J; bases not matched to a gene: 6. DNA for the CDR3: TGCGCCAGCAGCTTGGCCCGGGACAGCTACTACGAGCAGTACTTC. Amino acids: CASSLARDSYYEQYF.

The chain links TRBV18 to TRBJ1-5; 8 positions match TRBD1. The CDR3 is 15 residues long. Germline CDR1 KGHSH, CDR2 LQKENI. The ends lost 4 bases at V and 7 bases at J; junction bases unmatched: 9. This CDR3 reads CASSLLGQERQPQHF. CDR3 bases: TGTGCCAGCTCACTTCTGGGACAGGAGAGGCAGCCCCAGCATTTT. Combining the CDR3 with reference TRBV18 and TRBJ1-5 gives the whole variable domain NAGVMQNPRHLVRRRGQEARLRCSPMKGHSHVYWYRQLPEEGLKFMVYLQKENIIDESGMPKERFSAEFPKEGPSILRIQQVVRGDSAAYFCASSLLGQERQPQHFGDGTRLSIL.